What follows are 21 T cell receptor beta chains derived from one specimen sequenced in a study of T cell responses to AZD1222 COVID-19 vaccine. Data came from immunoSEQ multiplex PCR; TCRdb stores just in-frame clones and leaves some out. This sample has about 140,000 clones, with over 90% found just once. The sample consisted of peripheral blood, taken on day 0 of AZD1222 vaccination. These receptors came from an adult in good health.

The chain employs TRBV6-2 or TRBV6-3 and TRBJ2-7; 12 bases line up with TRBD1. Looked up from germline, CDR1 is MNHEY and CDR2 is SVGEGT. Losses at the gene ends were 5 bases for V and 6 bases for J; bases not matched to a gene: 8. The CDR3 runs to 15 residues. This chain's CDR3 is CASSDPGQGAREQYF. CDR3 nucleotide sequence: TGTGCCAGCAGTGACCCGGGACAGGGGGCCCGCGAGCAGTACTTC.

The chain combines TRBV5-1 with TRBJ1-5; 8 nucleotides line up with TRBD1. This CDR3 comprises 17 residues. Unmatched junction bases numbered 10, after V lost 0 bases and J lost 5 bases. Germline V gives CDR1 SGHRS, CDR2 YFSETQ. CDR3 DNA sequence: TGCGCCAGCAGCTTGGCCCCCCTTCGACAGGGGTATCAGCCCCAGCATTTT. Translated, it gives CASSLAPLRQGYQPQHF.

This clone was detected only once. The chain carries TRBV24-1 and TRBJ2-7; weak D call: TRBD2 (7 bases). This CDR3 contains 15 residues. Germline assignment: CDR1 KGHDR and CDR2 SFDVKD. The V and J ends lost 11 bases and 3 bases respectively, with 22 bases between them. CDR3 loop: CANGGTFYDFYEQYF. CDR3 coding DNA: TGTGCCAACGGGGGGACATTTTATGATTTCTACGAGCAGTACTTC.

The chain is built from TRBV19 and TRBJ1-3; weak D call: TRBD1 (5 bases). The germline gives CDR1 LNHDA, CDR2 SQIVND (reference sequence). V was trimmed by 4 bases and J by 0 bases, leaving 13 bases between them. The CDR3 length is 16 residues. The CDR3 coding sequence is TGTGCCAGTAGTACCGCGACAGTCGTCTCTGGAAACACCATATATTTT. This translates into CASSTATVVSGNTIYF.

The genes are TRBV27 and TRBJ2-7, with 7 bases aligning to TRBD1. The CDR3 spans 15 residues. V trimming: 2 bases; J trimming: 5 bases; junction bases outside the gene matches: 9. CDR1 is MNHEY and CDR2 is SMNVEV in the germline V gene (reference sequence). CDR3 sequence (DNA): TGTGCCAGCAGTTTACAGGGGGTCCCCCTCGACGAGCAGTACTTC. It yields the protein CASSLQGVPLDEQYF.

The CDR3 here is CASSQASGGGYEQYF. The CDR3 coding sequence is TGTGCCAGCAGCCAAGCTAGCGGGGGGGGCTACGAGCAGTACTTC. The genes are TRBV7-2 and TRBJ2-7, with 12 bases fitting TRBD2. V was clipped by 5 bases and J by 3 bases; unmatched bases: 5. The CDR3 length is 15 residues. Germline CDR1 is SGHTA and CDR2 is FQGNSA.

The genes are TRBV27 and TRBJ2-7; D not certain. This CDR3 spans 14 amino acids. Per the germline V gene, CDR1 is MNHEY and CDR2 is SMNVEV (reference sequence). V lost 3 bases to trimming and J lost 0 bases, with 9 bases between them. CDR3 DNA sequence: TGTGCCAGCAGTTTTGGCCGGGCCTCCTACGAGCAGTACTTC. It yields the protein CASSFGRASYEQYF.

The rearrangement uses TRBV15 and TRBJ1-2, with D maybe TRBD1 (6 bases). CDR1 and CDR2 (germline): LNHNV, YYDKDF (reference sequence). The length of the CDR3 is 14 residues. V lost 3 bases to trimming and J lost 5 bases, with 13 bases between them. The CDR3 bases are TGTGCCACCAGCAGGGATCTTCAGGGGTATGGCTACACCTTC. This gives the protein CATSRDLQGYGYTF.

J is TRBJ2-5 and V is TRBV9; the match to TRBD2 covers 16 bases. The germline V gene has CDR1 SGDLS and CDR2 YYNGEE. CDR3 length equals 18 residues. After removal of 4 bases from V and 3 bases from J, the junction contained 9 bases not matched to a gene. This chain's CDR3 is CASSPRGTSGGAEETQYF. CDR3 sequence (DNA): TGTGCCAGCAGCCCCCGAGGGACTAGCGGGGGGGCCGAAGAGACCCAGTACTTC.

V and J are TRBV9 and TRBJ2-1; maybe TRBD2 (5 bases). Germline assignment: CDR1 SGDLS and CDR2 YYNGEE. This CDR3 comprises 15 residues. The ends were cut back, 2 bases at V and 0 bases at J, with 9 bases in the middle. CDR3 coding DNA: TGTGCCAGCAGCGTCGGGGTTAGCTCCTACAATGAGCAGTTCTTC. It specifies CASSVGVSSYNEQFF.

V and J are TRBV5-6 and TRBJ2-3; 8 bases align to TRBD1. The germline V gene encodes CDR1 SGHDT and CDR2 YYEEEE. There are 16 residues in the CDR3. V shed 5 bases, J shed 2 bases, and the junction held 10 bases outside the gene matches. The CDR3 DNA sequence: TGTGCCAGCAGTGATGAGACAGGGGAAGACACAGATACGCAGTATTTT. Its translation: CASSDETGEDTDTQYF.

There are a few counts of this clone. The rearrangement uses TRBV6-2 or TRBV6-3 and TRBJ2-2, with 7 bases that match TRBD1. The CDR3 totals 15 residues. V gave up 3 bases and J gave up 7 bases; unmatched junction bases: 8. CDR1 and CDR2 (germline): MNHEY, SVGEGT. The CDR3 bases are TGTGCCAGCAGTTATGTGGCAGGGGGAATCGGGGAGCTGTTTTTT. Amino acid sequence: CASSYVAGGIGELFF.

The chain links TRBV12-3 or TRBV12-4 to TRBJ1-1; no reliable D call. The CDR3 runs 12 residues. Deletions cut 6 bases from V and 11 bases from J, with 16 bases between. The CDR3 protein is CASSYAGPAAFF. The CDR3 DNA reads TGTGCCAGCAGCTACGCGGGTCCCGCGGCTTTCTTT.

The gene calls are TRBV18 and TRBJ2-7, with TRBD2 matching 11 bases. The CDR3 spans 15 residues. From germline, CDR1 is KGHSH and CDR2 LQKENI. Trimming cost V 2 bases and J 7 bases; bases outside gene matches: 7. CDR3 in amino acids: CASSPGSGGAGEQYF. The DNA of the CDR3 is TGTGCCAGCTCACCAGGTAGCGGGGGGGCCGGGGAGCAGTACTTC.

This clone was seen once. This CDR3 is CASSNGGVGEHSVNTEAFF. Here the CDR3 DNA reads TGTGCCAGCTCCAACGGGGGGGTCGGGGAACATTCGGTGAACACTGAAGCTTTCTTT. The chain uses TRBV28 and TRBJ1-1; weak D call: TRBD1 (5 bases). CDR1 is MDHEN, CDR2 SYDVKM, per germline. Trimming stripped 8 bases from V and 0 bases from J, with 28 bases between. The CDR3 runs to 19 residues.

The chain recombines TRBV5-4 with TRBJ2-7; perhaps TRBD1 as D (5 bases). The CDR3 totals 14 residues. CDR1 SGHNT and CDR2 YYREEE come from the germline V gene (reference sequence). V lost 4 bases to trimming and J lost 2 bases, with 13 bases between them. The CDR3 DNA reads TGTGCCAGCAGCCCTCGGTGGGGCACCTACGAGCAGTACTTC. Protein: CASSPRWGTYEQYF.

The chain links TRBV30 to TRBJ1-5, with 8 bases matching TRBD1. This CDR3 contains 14 residues. J was trimmed by 6 bases and V by 4 bases; bases with no gene match: 8. Germline loops: CDR1 GTSNPN, CDR2 SVGIG (reference sequence). The CDR3 loop is CAWTHGQGSQPQHF. CDR3 coding DNA: TGTGCCTGGACCCACGGACAGGGTAGTCAGCCCCAGCATTTT.

This sequence joins TRBV4-2 and TRBJ1-2, with 8 positions matching TRBD1. The V gene end was trimmed by 2 bases and the J gene end by 8 bases; junction bases not matched to a gene: 7. This CDR3 is 14 amino acids long. Germline CDR1 reads LGHNA; CDR2 reads YNFKEQ. CDR3 protein: CASSQPGQGRGYTF. The CDR3 nucleotides read TGTGCCAGCAGCCAACCCGGACAGGGACGGGGCTACACCTTC.

This chain connects TRBV30 to TRBJ1-1; unclear D gene. Trimming removed 3 bases at V and 2 bases at J, with 7 bases between. Germline-derived CDR1 and CDR2 are GTSNPN and SVGIG (reference sequence). This CDR3 spans 12 amino acids. This chain's CDR3 is CAWSQPNTEAFF. CDR3 nucleotides: TGTGCCTGGAGCCAGCCAAACACTGAAGCTTTCTTT.

The rearrangement joins TRBV7-9 to TRBJ2-5; 11 nucleotides agree with TRBD2. CDR3 size: 19 residues. V lost 2 bases to trimming and J lost 2 bases; unmatched junction nucleotides: 13. Germline CDR1 is SEHNR and CDR2 is FQNEAQ (reference sequence). CDR3 sequence reads: CASSLLELGASGRQETQYF. The CDR3 DNA sequence: TGTGCCAGCAGCTTACTAGAGTTGGGGGCTAGCGGGAGGCAAGAGACCCAGTACTTC.

This chain uses TRBV18 with TRBJ2-2, with 8 bases that match TRBD2. This CDR3 region has 16 residues. Germline V CDR1 and CDR2: KGHSH, LQKENI. Losses at the gene ends were 1 base for V and 1 base for J; bases not matched to a gene: 2. This chain's CDR3 is CASSPRSGGNTGELFF. For the CDR3, the DNA is TGTGCCAGCTCACCACGCAGCGGGGGGAACACCGGGGAGCTGTTTTTT. Drawing the rest from reference TRBV18 and TRBJ2-2, the complete variable domain is NAGVMQNPRHLVRRRGQEARLRCSPMKGHSHVYWYRQLPEEGLKFMVYLQKENIIDESGMPKERFSAEFPKEGPSILRIQQVVRGDSAAYFCASSPRSGGNTGELFFGEGSRLTVL.